This T cell receptor beta chain was recovered during a study of PD-L1 blockade in urothelial cancer. Study-level results: Sub-median blood TCR clonality before treatment predicted longer survival.

Profiling relied on immunoSEQ multiplex PCR, and the TCRdb table lists in-frame clones only, not all of them. Of tens of thousands of clones in the sample, roughly 90% are singletons; the top ten hold around 2%. Worth noting for this clone: The antigen is unknown.

Germline V lookup: CDR1 LNHDA, CDR2 SQIVND (reference sequence). Trimming stripped 7 bases from V and 5 bases from J, with 9 bases between. The CDR3 covers 12 residues. The specimen comprised PBMCs, sampled around atezolizumab (anti-PD-L1) treatment. This chain uses TRBV19 with TRBJ1-5, with D possibly TRBD1 on 6 matching bases. The TCR sequence derives from a man aged 60 to 75 with urothelial cancer. CDR3 coding DNA: TGTGCCAGTAAGGACAGAGATCAGCCCCAGCATTTT. It codes for CASKDRDQPQHF.